These 17 T cell receptor beta chains share one sample of origin, sequenced in a study of CD8 T cells in ankylosing spondylitis. One entry per CDR3 protein results from TCRdb running MiXCR on the 5' RACE reads. The sample holds some 87,000 distinct CDR3 sequences, about 27% seen once. Sequencing used blood, either unsorted or a sorted T cell fraction (not recorded which). The source is a male donor with ankylosing spondylitis or in good health (not recorded which).

This clonotype has ten or more counts. This chain uses TRBV7-3 with TRBJ1-2; D unresolved. The germline V gene has CDR1 SGHTA and CDR2 FQGTGA. With 0 bases removed from V and 8 bases from J, the gap between germline ends came to 10 bases. CDR3 length: 13 amino acids. The DNA for the CDR3 is TGTGCCAGCAGCTTAACCTCCGACGGCGGCTACACCTTC. Encoded protein: CASSLTSDGGYTF.

The rearrangement uses TRBV12-3 or TRBV12-4 and TRBJ1-2; TRBD1 agrees at 8 bases. Germline trimming cut 6 bases from V and 0 bases from J; bases unmatched to any gene: 15. CDR3 length equals 18 residues. The CDR3 region has the DNA TGTGCCAGCAGCCGATTTAGGACAGGGAGTAAAACTAACTATGGCTACACCTTC. This translates into CASSRFRTGSKTNYGYTF.

The chain joins TRBV20-1 to TRBJ1-2, with a possible D match to TRBD1 (5 bases). Deletions cut 5 bases from V and 9 bases from J, with 13 bases between. Germline V CDR1 and CDR2: DFQATT, SNEGSKA (reference sequence). The CDR3 is 11 residues long. The CDR3 protein is CSAPERGRYTF. CDR3 sequence (DNA): TGCAGTGCTCCCGAAAGGGGCCGCTACACCTTC.

This clonotype was seen a handful of times. This rearrangement joins TRBV7-9 to TRBJ2-5, with D perhaps matching TRBD1 (6 bases). The CDR3 is 14 amino acids. Germline CDR1 SEHNR, CDR2 FQNEAQ (reference sequence). Trimming left V 6 bases short and J 1 base short, with 12 bases between. CDR3: CASRNTGSQETQYF. CDR3 nucleotide sequence: TGTGCCAGCAGAAATACAGGGTCCCAAGAGACCCAGTACTTC.

This clonotype was seen many times. V is TRBV20-1 and J is TRBJ2-7; 11 bases align to TRBD2. Germline V CDR1 and CDR2: DFQATT, SNEGSKA (reference sequence). With V trimmed by 4 bases and J by 5 bases, 7 bases remained unmatched. The CDR3 totals 14 residues. CDR3 DNA: TGCAGTGCTATCCGACTAGCGGGAAGTGACGAGCAGTACTTC. Protein product: CSAIRLAGSDEQYF.

The rearrangement uses TRBV7-2 and TRBJ2-1; D is perhaps TRBD1 or TRBD2 (5 bases each). The CDR3 is 15 amino acids. Germline V lookup: CDR1 SGHTA, CDR2 FQGNSA. Trimming took 4 bases from V and 0 from J, leaving 10 bases between them. The CDR3 bases are TGTGCCAGCAGCTCGGGACCCTTCTCCTACAATGAGCAGTTCTTC. Its protein product is CASSSGPFSYNEQFF. Filled out from reference TRBV7-2 and TRBJ2-1, the complete variable domain reads GAGVSQSPSNKVTEKGKDVELRCDPISGHTALYWYRQSLGQGLEFLIYFQGNSAPDKSGLPSDRFSAERTGGSVSTLTIQRTQQEDSAVYLCASSSGPFSYNEQFFGPGTRLTVL.

The table lists this clonotype with a few counts. This chain links TRBV7-2 with TRBJ1-1, with D unresolved. Between the trimmed V and J ends, which lost 5 bases and 1 base, there was a span of 11 bases. This CDR3 spans 14 amino acids. Germline V gene lookup returns CDR1 SGHTA and CDR2 FQGNSA. CDR3 region: CASSLNGRNTEAFF. In DNA, the CDR3 is TGTGCCAGCAGCCTAAATGGGAGGAACACTGAAGCTTTCTTT.

The gene calls are TRBV20-1 and TRBJ2-5; tentative D call: TRBD2 (6 bases). The germline CDR1 and CDR2 sequences are DFQATT and SNEGSKA (reference sequence). The V end lost 7 bases, the J end lost 1 base, and 10 bases lay between the germline ends. The CDR3 covers 12 residues. The CDR3 DNA reads as TGCAGTGTTGGCGGGGCCCAAGAGACCCAGTACTTC. This gives the protein CSVGGAQETQYF.

This clonotype has more than one count but fewer than ten. The chain employs TRBV18 and TRBJ2-5; 7 bases agree with TRBD1. J was trimmed by 5 bases and V by 5 bases; bases with no gene match: 8. Germline V lookup: CDR1 KGHSH, CDR2 LQKENI. CDR3 size: 14 residues. Written as DNA, the CDR3 is TGTGCCAGCTCAGCTCGACAGGGTCGGGAGACCCAGTACTTC. This sequence encodes CASSARQGRETQYF.

The CDR3 loop reads CASSLLLAGGRETQYF. In DNA form, the CDR3 reads TGTGCCAGCAGCTTATTATTAGCGGGGGGGAGAGAGACCCAGTACTTC. This sequence joins TRBV7-2 and TRBJ2-5; 11 nucleotides line up with TRBD2. CDR1 and CDR2 from the germline V gene are SGHTA and FQGNSA. V shed 2 bases and J 4 bases; nucleotides not matched to a gene: 6. The CDR3 has 16 amino acids.

The chain recombines TRBV12-3 or TRBV12-4 with TRBJ2-2; 8 bases match TRBD1. The CDR3 loop spans 14 amino acids. With 3 bases clipped from V and 6 bases from J, the junction kept 3 bases outside the gene matches. CDR3 nucleotide sequence: TGTGCCAGCAGTTTGCCAGGGGGCCCCGGGGAGCTGTTTTTT. It specifies CASSLPGGPGELFF.

This clonotype has only a few counts. The chain has TRBV5-1 and TRBJ2-1; the D gene is possibly TRBD2 (6 bases). The V gene lost 1 base and the J gene lost 10 bases, with 15 bases spanning the gap. This CDR3 contains 14 residues. Germline CDR1 and CDR2: SGHRS and YFSETQ. The CDR3 DNA follows: TGCGCCAGCAGCTTGTACACTAGCCGAGCCGAGCAGTTCTTC. Its translation is CASSLYTSRAEQFF.

The chain combines TRBV7-3 with TRBJ2-3, with D maybe TRBD1 (6 bases). Germline CDR1 is SGHTA and CDR2 is FQGTGA. V gave up 5 bases and J gave up 4 bases, with 10 bases separating them. The CDR3 consists of 13 residues. The CDR3 here is CASSQQGADTQYF. For the CDR3, the DNA is TGTGCCAGCAGCCAACAGGGTGCAGATACGCAGTATTTT. Full variable domain (outside the CDR3, taken from reference TRBV7-3 and TRBJ2-3): GAGVSQTPSNKVTEKGKYVELRCDPISGHTALYWYRQSLGQGPEFLIYFQGTGAADDSGLPNDRFFAVRPEGSVSTLKIQRTERGDSAVYLCASSQQGADTQYFGPGTRLTVL.

The gene calls are TRBV3-1 and TRBJ1-1; a weak D match, TRBD1 (5 bases). In germline, CDR1 is LGHDT, CDR2 YNNKEL (reference sequence). The ends were cut back, 1 base at V and 4 bases at J, with 13 bases in the middle. This CDR3 has 15 amino acids. The CDR3 region is CASSQVVRGFTEAFF. The CDR3 bases are TGTGCCAGCAGCCAAGTGGTTAGGGGATTCACTGAAGCTTTCTTT. The complete variable domain, with remaining parts taken from reference TRBV3-1 and TRBJ1-1, reads DTAVSQTPKYLVTQMGNDKSIKCEQNLGHDTMYWYKQDSKKFLKIMFSYNNKELIINETVPNRFSPKSPDKAHLNLHINSLELGDSAVYFCASSQVVRGFTEAFFGQGTRLTVV.

This clonotype was seen many times. The rearrangement links TRBV7-9 to TRBJ2-4; maybe TRBD2 (5 bases). Trimming left V 3 bases short and J 4 bases short, with 13 bases between. This CDR3 comprises 15 residues. Germline loops: CDR1 SEHNR, CDR2 FQNEAQ (reference sequence). The CDR3 loop is CASSLGSSGKNIQYF. CDR3 bases: TGTGCCAGCAGCTTGGGTTCATCGGGGAAAAACATTCAGTACTTC.

The genes are TRBV29-1 and TRBJ1-1; D gene uncertain. The ends were cut back, 4 bases at V and 8 bases at J, with 17 bases in the middle. CDR3 length: 13 residues. Germline CDR1 reads SQVTM; CDR2 reads ANQGSEA. Here the CDR3 reads CSVGIPGLEEAFF. The CDR3 bases are TGCAGCGTTGGTATTCCGGGATTAGAAGAAGCTTTCTTT.

This chain connects TRBV20-1 to TRBJ2-1; 8 bases line up with TRBD2. The germline V gene encodes CDR1 DFQATT and CDR2 SNEGSKA (reference sequence). V trimming: 5 bases; J trimming: 4 bases; junction bases outside the gene matches: 4. CDR3 length: 13 residues. CDR3: CSAFTSGYNEQFF. For the CDR3, the DNA is TGCAGTGCTTTTACTAGCGGATACAATGAGCAGTTCTTC.